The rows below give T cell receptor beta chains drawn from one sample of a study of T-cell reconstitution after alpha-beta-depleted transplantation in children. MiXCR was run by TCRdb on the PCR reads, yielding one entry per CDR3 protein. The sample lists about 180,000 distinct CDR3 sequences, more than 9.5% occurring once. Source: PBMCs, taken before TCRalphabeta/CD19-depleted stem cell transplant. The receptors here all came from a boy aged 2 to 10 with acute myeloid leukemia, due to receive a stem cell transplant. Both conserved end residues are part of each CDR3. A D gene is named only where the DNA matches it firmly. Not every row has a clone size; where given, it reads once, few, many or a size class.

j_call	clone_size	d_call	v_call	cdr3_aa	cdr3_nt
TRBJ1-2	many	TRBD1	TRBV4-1	CASSRRTGDNYGYTF	TGCGCCAGCAGCCGGCGGACAGGGGATAACTATGGCTACACCTTC
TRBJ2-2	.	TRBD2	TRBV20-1	CSALTGLAENTGDLFF	TGCAGTGCCCTCACCGGACTAGCGGAGAACACCGGGGATCTGTTTTTT
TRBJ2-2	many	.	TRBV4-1	CASSQGAPGELFF	TGCGCCAGCAGCCAGGGGGCGCCCGGGGAGCTGTTTTTT
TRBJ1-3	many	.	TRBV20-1	CSARQNSGNTIYF	TGCAGTGCTAGACAGAACTCTGGAAACACCATATATTTT
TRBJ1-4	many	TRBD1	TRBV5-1	CASSWDSTNEKLFF	TGCGCCAGCAGCTGGGACAGCACCAATGAAAAACTGTTTTTT
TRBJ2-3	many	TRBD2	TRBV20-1	CSAGLAGATDTQYF	TGCAGTGCTGGGCTAGCGGGGGCCACAGATACGCAGTATTTT
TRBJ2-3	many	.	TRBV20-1	CSARDGYRITDTQYF	TGCAGTGCTAGAGACGGCTACCGTATCACAGATACGCAGTATTTT
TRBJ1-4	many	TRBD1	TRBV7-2	CASSLIGGGNEKLFF	TGTGCCAGCAGCTTAATAGGGGGCGGAAATGAAAAACTGTTTTTT
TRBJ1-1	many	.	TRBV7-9	CASSLVAAMNTEAFF	TGTGCCAGCAGCTTAGTGGCGGCAATGAACACTGAAGCTTTCTTT
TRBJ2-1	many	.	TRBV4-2	CASSQDPGAYNEQFF	TGTGCCAGCAGCCAAGATCCCGGGGCCTACAATGAGCAGTTCTTC
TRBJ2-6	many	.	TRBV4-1	CASSLNGAGQTLSGANVLTF	TGCGCCAGCAGCTTAAACGGAGCCGGACAGACACTCTCTGGGGCCAACGTCCTGACTTTC
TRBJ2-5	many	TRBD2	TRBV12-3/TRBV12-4	CASSISAGGGETQYF	TGTGCCAGCAGTATATCAGCGGGAGGCGGGGAGACCCAGTACTTC
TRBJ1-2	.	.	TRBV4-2	CAISPDTSNYGYTF	TGTGCCATCAGCCCCGACACCTCTAACTATGGCTACACCTTC
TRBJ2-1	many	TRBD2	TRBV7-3	CASSPSGQVDNEQFF	TGTGCCAGCAGCCCTAGCGGCCAAGTAGACAATGAGCAGTTCTTC
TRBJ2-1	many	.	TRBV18	CASSPQNGANEQFF	TGTGCCAGCTCACCTCAAAATGGGGCCAATGAGCAGTTCTTC
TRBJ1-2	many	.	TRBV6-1	CASSEAGRSGYTF	TGTGCCAGCAGTGAGGCAGGGAGGAGCGGCTACACCTTC
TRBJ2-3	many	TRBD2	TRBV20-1	CSAITSGGADTQYF	TGCAGTGCAATCACTAGCGGGGGGGCAGATACGCAGTATTTT
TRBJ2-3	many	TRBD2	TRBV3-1	CASSPFSGSSTDTQYF	TGTGCCAGCAGCCCTTTTAGCGGGTCTAGCACAGATACGCAGTATTTT
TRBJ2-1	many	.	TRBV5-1	CASSFVDWRWRSDEQFF	TGCGCCAGCAGCTTCGTGGATTGGAGATGGAGGAGCGATGAGCAGTTCTTC
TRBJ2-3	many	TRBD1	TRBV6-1	CASSQLTGGITDTQYF	TGTGCCAGCAGTCAACTCACAGGGGGCATCACAGATACGCAGTATTTT
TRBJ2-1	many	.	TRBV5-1	CASSLAGNEQFF	TGCGCCAGCAGCTTGGCGGGCAATGAGCAGTTCTTC
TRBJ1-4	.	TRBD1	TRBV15	CATGRDSYLGTNEKLFF	TGTGCCACCGGACGGGACAGTTACCTTGGGACTAATGAAAAACTGTTTTTT
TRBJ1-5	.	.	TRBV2	CASSAGRRSNQPQHF	TGTGCCAGCAGTGCTGGAAGGCGTAGCAATCAGCCCCAGCATTTT
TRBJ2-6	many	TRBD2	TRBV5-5	CASSLAGLPLTGANVLTF	TGTGCCAGCAGCTTGGCGGGACTACCTTTAACTGGGGCCAACGTCCTGACTTTC
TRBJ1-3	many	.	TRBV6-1	CASNSQGEGNTIYF	TGTGCCAGCAATAGTCAGGGAGAAGGAAACACCATATATTTT
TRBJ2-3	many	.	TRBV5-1	CASSVGTPDTQYF	TGCGCCAGCAGCGTAGGGACTCCAGATACGCAGTATTTT
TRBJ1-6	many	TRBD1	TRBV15	CATSRGTGNSPLHF	TGTGCCACCAGCAGAGGGACAGGGAATTCACCCCTCCACTTT
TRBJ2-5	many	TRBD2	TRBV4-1	CASSQVGTSGETQYF	TGCGCCAGCAGCCAAGTGGGAACTAGCGGAGAGACCCAGTACTTC
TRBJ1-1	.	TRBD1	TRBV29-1	CSVDRQGLNTEAFF	TGCAGCGTTGATCGACAGGGGTTGAACACTGAAGCTTTCTTT
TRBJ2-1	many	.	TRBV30	CAWGWAYNEQFF	TGTGCCTGGGGTTGGGCGTACAATGAGCAGTTCTTC
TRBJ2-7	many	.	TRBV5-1	CASLGAYEQYF	TGCGCCAGCTTGGGTGCCTACGAGCAGTACTTC
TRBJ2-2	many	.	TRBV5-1	CASSLRLINTNTGELFF	TGCGCCAGCAGCTTGCGGCTCATTAATACCAACACCGGGGAGCTGTTTTTT
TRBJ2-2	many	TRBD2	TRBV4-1	CASSHPRELGTGELFF	TGCGCCAGCAGCCACCCGCGGGAGCTGGGCACCGGGGAGCTGTTTTTT
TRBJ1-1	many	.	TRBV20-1	CSASPPGGTEAFF	TGCAGTGCTAGCCCCCCCGGGGGCACTGAAGCTTTCTTT
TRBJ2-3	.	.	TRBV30	CAWSILAGVDTQYF	TGTGCCTGGAGTATCCTGGCAGGGGTCGATACGCAGTATTTT